This entry describes one TCR beta chain. Antigen unknown. Trimming cost V 6 bases and J 0 bases; bases outside gene matches: 5. Germline V lookup: CDR1 LGHNT, CDR2 FRNRAP. This CDR3 spans 16 amino acids. The data stem from a study of a mutant IDH1 vaccine in newly diagnosed glioma. Study-level information: First vaccine doses came 4-6 weeks after radiotherapy alone, or with temozolomide cycles. Treated patients, averaging around 40 years, were roughly 60% male and around 40% female. Therapy received beforehand was radiotherapy, temozolomide, or both, with most patients given both.

The time point here: week 35, safety follow-up. The vaccine gave 300 ug of a 20-mer mutant IDH1 peptide subcutaneously per dose. During weeks 1, 3, 5, 7, 11, 15, 19 and 23, patients received eight vaccinations. TCRdb's copy holds only in-frame clones and misses some; the assay was immunoSEQ multiplex PCR. Counted here are about 60,000 clones, around 84% occurring once; the ten biggest clones make up over 3.5%. The chain employs TRBV12-5 and TRBJ1-1, with 12 nucleotides matching TRBD1. This receptor was identified in a man aged 25-40 years with glioma. This specimen consisted of PBMCs, obtained from a glioma patient whose treatment included an IDH1 peptide vaccine. CDR3 amino acids: CASGAGTGGLNTEAFF. The DNA of the CDR3 is TGTGCTAGTGGAGCCGGGACAGGGGGCCTGAACACTGAAGCTTTCTTT.